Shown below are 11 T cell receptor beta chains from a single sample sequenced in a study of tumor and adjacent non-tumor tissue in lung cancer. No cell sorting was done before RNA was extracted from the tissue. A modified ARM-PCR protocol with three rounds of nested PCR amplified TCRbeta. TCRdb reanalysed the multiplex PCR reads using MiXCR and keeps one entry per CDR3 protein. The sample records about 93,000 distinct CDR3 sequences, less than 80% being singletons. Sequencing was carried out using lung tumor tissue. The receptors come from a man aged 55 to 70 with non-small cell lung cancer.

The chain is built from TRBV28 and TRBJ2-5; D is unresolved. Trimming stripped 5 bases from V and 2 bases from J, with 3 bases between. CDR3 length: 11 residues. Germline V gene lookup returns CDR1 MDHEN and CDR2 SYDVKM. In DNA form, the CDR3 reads TGTGCCAGCAGTGAGCAAGAGACCCAGTACTTC. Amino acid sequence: CASSEQETQYF. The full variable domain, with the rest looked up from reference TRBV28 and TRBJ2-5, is DVKVTQSSRYLVKRTGEKVFLECVQDMDHENMFWYRQDPGLGLRLIYFSYDVKMKEKGDIPEGYSVSREKKERFSLILESASTNQTSMYLCASSEQETQYFGPGTRLLVL.

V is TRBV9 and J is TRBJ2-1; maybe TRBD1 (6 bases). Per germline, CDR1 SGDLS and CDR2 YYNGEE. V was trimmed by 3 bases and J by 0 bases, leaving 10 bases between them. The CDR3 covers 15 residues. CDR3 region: CASSEQGSSYNEQFF. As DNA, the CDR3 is TGTGCCAGCAGCGAACAGGGAAGCTCCTACAATGAGCAGTTCTTC.

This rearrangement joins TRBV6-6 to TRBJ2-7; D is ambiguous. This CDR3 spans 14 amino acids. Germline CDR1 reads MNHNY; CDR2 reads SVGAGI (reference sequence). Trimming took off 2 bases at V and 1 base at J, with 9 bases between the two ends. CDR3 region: CASSYSEASYEQYF. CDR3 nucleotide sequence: TGTGCCAGCAGTTACAGCGAGGCATCCTACGAGCAGTACTTC.

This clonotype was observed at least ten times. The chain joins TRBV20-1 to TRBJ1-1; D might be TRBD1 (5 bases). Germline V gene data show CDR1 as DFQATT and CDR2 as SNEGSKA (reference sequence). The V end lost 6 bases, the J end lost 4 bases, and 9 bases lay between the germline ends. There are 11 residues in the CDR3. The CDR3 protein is CSANRFTEAFF. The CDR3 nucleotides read TGCAGTGCAAACAGGTTCACTGAAGCTTTCTTT.

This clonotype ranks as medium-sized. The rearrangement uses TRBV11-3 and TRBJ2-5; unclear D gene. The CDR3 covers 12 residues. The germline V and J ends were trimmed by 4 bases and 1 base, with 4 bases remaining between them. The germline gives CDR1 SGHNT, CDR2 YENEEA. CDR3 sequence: CASSSLQETQYF. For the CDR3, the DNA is TGTGCCAGCAGCTCGCTCCAAGAGACCCAGTACTTC. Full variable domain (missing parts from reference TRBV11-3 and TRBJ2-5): EAGVVQSPRYKIIEKKQPVAFWCNPISGHNTLYWYLQNLGQGPELLIRYENEEAVDDSQLPKDRFSAERLKGVDSTLKIQPAELGDSAVYLCASSSLQETQYFGPGTRLLVL.

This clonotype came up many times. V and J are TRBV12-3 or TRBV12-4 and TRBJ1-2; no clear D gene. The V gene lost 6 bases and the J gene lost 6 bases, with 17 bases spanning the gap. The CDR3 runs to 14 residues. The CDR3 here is CASSPFHERDGYTF. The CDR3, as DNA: TGTGCCAGCAGCCCTTTTCACGAAAGGGATGGCTACACCTTC.

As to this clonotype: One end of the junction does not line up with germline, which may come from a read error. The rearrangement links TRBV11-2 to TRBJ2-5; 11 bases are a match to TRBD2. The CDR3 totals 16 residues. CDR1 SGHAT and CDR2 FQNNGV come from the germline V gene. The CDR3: CTSSKGTSGPQETQYF. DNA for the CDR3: TGTACCAGCAGCAAAGGGACTAGCGGACCCCAAGAGACCCAGTACTTC. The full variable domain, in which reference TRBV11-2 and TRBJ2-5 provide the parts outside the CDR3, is EAGVAQSPRYKIIEKRQSVAFWCNPISGHATLYWYQQILGQGPKLLIQFQNNGVVDDSQLPKDRFSAERLKGVDSTLKIQPAKLEDSAVYLCTSSKGTSGPQETQYFGPGTRLLVL.

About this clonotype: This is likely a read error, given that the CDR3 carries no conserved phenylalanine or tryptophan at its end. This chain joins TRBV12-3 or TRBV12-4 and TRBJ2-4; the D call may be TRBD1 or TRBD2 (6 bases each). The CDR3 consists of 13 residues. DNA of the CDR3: TGTGCAAGCAGTCAAGGGGGGACTGAGGTTCAGTACTTA. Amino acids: CASSQGGTEVQYL.

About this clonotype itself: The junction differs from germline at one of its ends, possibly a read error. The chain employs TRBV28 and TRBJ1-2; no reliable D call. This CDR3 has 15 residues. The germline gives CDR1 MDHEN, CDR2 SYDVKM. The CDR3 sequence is CAISLMQPANYGYTF. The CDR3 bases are TGTGCCATCAGTTTAATGCAGCCCGCTAACTATGGCTACACCTTC.

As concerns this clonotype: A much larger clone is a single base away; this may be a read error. For the CDR3, the DNA is TGTACCAGCAGCTACGCGGGACAGGGTAATGAAAAACTGCTTTTT. This codes for CTSSYAGQGNEKLLF. The chain links TRBV6-5 to TRBJ1-4; the match to TRBD1 covers 9 bases. CDR1 MNHEY and CDR2 SVGAGI come from the germline V gene. This CDR3 comprises 15 residues.

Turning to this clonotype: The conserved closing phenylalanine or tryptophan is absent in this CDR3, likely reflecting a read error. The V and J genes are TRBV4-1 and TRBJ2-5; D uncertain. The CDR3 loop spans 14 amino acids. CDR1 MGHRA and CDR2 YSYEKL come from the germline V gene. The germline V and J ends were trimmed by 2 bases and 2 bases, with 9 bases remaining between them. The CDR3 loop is CASSQQWGQETQYS. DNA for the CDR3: TGCGCCAGCAGCCAACAGTGGGGACAAGAGACCCAGTACTCC.